The 29 T cell receptor beta chains reported below all come from one sample, sequenced in a study of Ad26.COV2.S vaccination and SARS-CoV-2 variants. Stated treatment: about 20 received Ad26.COV2.S at low or high dose, single or two shots; five or six received placebo; per-sample allocation not given. The samples date from day 63 after the first vaccine or placebo injection. Profiling relied on immunoSEQ multiplex PCR, and the TCRdb table lists in-frame clones only, not all of them. Among more than 350,000 clones, around nine tenths were seen once, and the ten largest hold more than 10%. The source was peripheral blood, collected in a trial of Ad26.COV2.S vaccine versus placebo. These receptors were obtained from a person between 18 and 59 years old who received the Ad26.COV2.S COVID-19 vaccine or a placebo.

This chain links TRBV3-1 (or the pseudogene TRBV3-2) with TRBJ1-3; D is unresolved. The V end was cut by 1 base, the J end by 2 bases, with 9 bases between. The CDR3 loop spans 15 amino acids. The V gene's germline CDR1 is LGHDT and CDR2 YNNKEL (reference sequence). The CDR3 is CASSQGRSPGNTIYF. The CDR3 region has the DNA TGTGCCAGCAGCCAAGGCAGGTCCCCTGGAAACACCATATATTTT.

This clone was seen only once. The chain is built from TRBV19 and TRBJ2-7, with D possibly being TRBD1 (5 bases). The CDR3 covers 13 residues. Trimming removed 1 base from V and 3 bases from J, with 7 bases in between. Germline lookup yields CDR1 LNHDA and CDR2 SQIVND (reference sequence). The CDR3 coding sequence is TGTGCCAGTAGTATAGCGGACAACTACGAGCAGTACTTC. Its translation is CASSIADNYEQYF. Complete variable domain (other parts from reference TRBV19 and TRBJ2-7): DGGITQSPKYLFRKEGQNVTLSCEQNLNHDAMYWYRQDPGQGLRLIYYSQIVNDFQKGDIAEGYSVSREKKESFPLTVTSAQKNPTAFYLCASSIADNYEQYFGPGTRLTVT.

This clone has only one observation. The chain has TRBV5-4 and TRBJ2-6; D not resolved. This CDR3 is 18 amino acids long. The V gene's germline CDR1 is SGHNT and CDR2 YYREEE (reference sequence). Trimming shortened V by 4 bases and J by 2 bases, and 19 bases separated the two germline ends. The CDR3 DNA reads TGTGCCAGCAGCACGCTCGGGCAGGTTCCGGCTGGGGCCAACGTCCTGACTTTC. As protein: CASSTLGQVPAGANVLTF. Drawing the rest from reference TRBV5-4 and TRBJ2-6, the complete variable domain is ETGVTQSPTHLIKTRGQQVTLRCSSQSGHNTVSWYQQALGQGPQFIFQYYREEENGRGNFPPRFSGLQFPNYSSELNVNALELDDSALYLCASSTLGQVPAGANVLTFGAGSRLTVL.

V gene TRBV7-2 combines with J gene TRBJ2-7, with a possible D match to TRBD1 (6 bases). The CDR3 totals 13 residues. CDR1 is SGHTA, CDR2 FQGNSA, per germline. V gave up 3 bases and J gave up 2 bases, with 8 bases separating them. The CDR3 bases are TGTGCCAGCAGCTTGGACAGTACCTACGAGCAGTACTTC. It is translated as CASSLDSTYEQYF. The full variable domain, completed using reference TRBV7-2 and TRBJ2-7, is GAGVSQSPSNKVTEKGKDVELRCDPISGHTALYWYRQSLGQGLEFLIYFQGNSAPDKSGLPSDRFSAERTGGSVSTLTIQRTQQEDSAVYLCASSLDSTYEQYFGPGTRLTVT.

The rearrangement uses TRBV4-1 and TRBJ1-2; D call uncertain. This CDR3 has 15 amino acids. CDR1 is MGHRA, CDR2 YSYEKL, per germline. Trimming pared 2 bases from V and 2 bases from J, leaving 12 bases between. CDR3: CASSQSEGQNYGYTF. The DNA for the CDR3 is TGCGCCAGCAGCCAAAGTGAAGGGCAGAACTATGGCTACACCTTC.

The chain links TRBV6-5 to TRBJ2-5; no reliable D call. This CDR3 is built from 13 residues. Germline V CDR1 and CDR2: MNHEY, SVGAGI. Trimming left V 3 bases short and J 2 bases short, with 7 bases between. The CDR3 nucleotides read TGTGCCAGCAGTTATTTTCTTCAAGAGACCCAGTACTTC. Its protein is CASSYFLQETQYF.

This rearrangement joins TRBV13 to TRBJ2-5; D gene uncertain. Looked up from germline, CDR1 is PRHDT and CDR2 is FYEKMQ (reference sequence). The CDR3 runs to 16 residues. With 1 base removed from V and 2 bases from J, the gap between germline ends came to 14 bases. CDR3 region: CASSLDRIVGQETQYF. CDR3 DNA sequence: TGTGCCAGCAGCTTAGACCGGATCGTCGGGCAAGAGACCCAGTACTTC.

The CDR3 protein is CASRTGGPQETQYF. The DNA for the CDR3 is TGTGCCAGCAGGACAGGGGGCCCTCAAGAGACCCAGTACTTC. The chain uses TRBV2 and TRBJ2-5, with 10 bases lining up with TRBD1. CDR1 is SNHLY and CDR2 is FYNNEI in the germline V gene. This CDR3 contains 14 residues. The ends lost 6 bases at V and 2 bases at J; junction bases unmatched: 3.

J is TRBJ2-2 and V is TRBV19; D call uncertain. Trimming cost V 3 bases and J 3 bases, with 11 bases left between them. CDR1 and CDR2 (germline): LNHDA, SQIVND (reference sequence). CDR3 size: 15 residues. CDR3: CASSISSPHTGELFF. In nucleotides, the CDR3 is TGTGCCAGTAGTATCTCGTCACCGCACACCGGGGAGCTGTTTTTT.

The V gene is TRBV3-1 (or the pseudogene TRBV3-2), the J gene TRBJ1-6; D gene unclear. Trimming cost V 3 bases and J 8 bases, with 8 bases left between them. CDR1 LGHDT and CDR2 YNNKEL come from the germline V gene (reference sequence). The CDR3 sequence is 13 residues long. In DNA, the CDR3 is TGTGCCAGCAGCCAGGATCTCGATTCACCCCTCCACTTT. This sequence encodes CASSQDLDSPLHF.

This rearrangement joins TRBV27 to TRBJ2-1, with 10 bases fitting TRBD2. V shed 0 bases and J 7 bases; nucleotides not matched to a gene: 18. Germline V gene data show CDR1 as MNHEY and CDR2 as SMNVEV (reference sequence). The CDR3 loop spans 20 amino acids. The CDR3 here is CASSLSRSFSGRYPGNEQFF. As DNA, the CDR3 is TGTGCCAGCAGTTTATCCCGAAGCTTTAGCGGGAGGTATCCGGGTAATGAGCAGTTCTTC.

V is TRBV28 and J is TRBJ1-2, with D possibly matching TRBD1 (5 bases). This CDR3 has 16 amino acids. CDR1 and CDR2 (germline): MDHEN, SYDVKM. Trimming shortened V by 4 bases and J by 5 bases, and 20 bases separated the two germline ends. In DNA, the CDR3 is TGTGCCAGCAGTTCAATACGGACACTCGGTGGGTATGGCTACACCTTC. Translating gives CASSSIRTLGGYGYTF.

V is TRBV28 and J is TRBJ1-2; D unclear. Trimming removed 3 bases from V and 2 bases from J, with 16 bases in between. This CDR3 has 16 amino acids. Germline-derived CDR1 and CDR2 are MDHEN and SYDVKM. The CDR3 sequence: CASSFFHPKLNYGYTF. CDR3 in DNA: TGTGCCAGCAGTTTTTTCCACCCAAAGTTGAACTATGGCTACACCTTC.

The V call is TRBV3-1 (or the pseudogene TRBV3-2), the J call TRBJ2-1, with 8 bases lining up with TRBD2. Germline trimming cut 0 bases from V and 2 bases from J; bases unmatched to any gene: 3. The CDR3 is made up of 16 amino acids. CDR1 LGHDT and CDR2 YNNKEL come from the germline V gene (reference sequence). Here the CDR3 reads CASSQDPAGAYNEQFF. The CDR3, as DNA: TGTGCCAGCAGCCAAGATCCAGCGGGGGCCTACAATGAGCAGTTCTTC.

The V call is TRBV9, the J call TRBJ2-2, with a tentative D call TRBD2 (6 bases). Germline V CDR1 and CDR2: SGDLS, YYNGEE. The CDR3 length is 14 residues. V was pared by 2 bases and J by 5 bases, with 10 bases between. Here the CDR3 reads CASSVGGGTGELFF. DNA of the CDR3: TGTGCCAGCAGCGTTGGGGGAGGAACCGGGGAGCTGTTTTTT.

This clone showed up just once. CDR3 in amino acids: CASSQDSYEQYF. CDR3 DNA: TGTGCCAGCAGCCAAGACTCCTACGAGCAGTACTTC. The rearrangement uses TRBV4-2 and TRBJ2-7; no reliable D call. Germline assignment: CDR1 LGHNA and CDR2 YNFKEQ. This CDR3 contains 12 residues. Trimming shortened V by 0 bases and J by 0 bases, and 0 bases separated the two germline ends.

The chain recombines TRBV19 with TRBJ2-1; D is uncertain. The V end lost 6 bases, the J end lost 5 bases, and 14 bases lay between the germline ends. The V gene's germline CDR1 is LNHDA and CDR2 SQIVND (reference sequence). This CDR3 region has 14 residues. CDR3 sequence (DNA): TGTGCCAGTAGACGGAACGAAGGCAACAATGAGCAGTTCTTC. As protein: CASRRNEGNNEQFF.

The chain recombines TRBV20-1 with TRBJ1-1; D not certain. The V end was cut by 5 bases, the J end by 10 bases, with 14 bases between. This CDR3 region has 11 residues. CDR1 DFQATT and CDR2 SNEGSKA come from the germline V gene (reference sequence). The CDR3 is CSAWASLRAFF. For the CDR3, the DNA is TGCAGTGCTTGGGCCAGCCTTCGAGCTTTCTTT.

The chain joins TRBV5-6 to TRBJ2-3; 10 nucleotides agree with TRBD1. Germline V gene lookup returns CDR1 SGHDT and CDR2 YYEEEE. V lost 1 base and J lost 5; bases outside the gene matches: 7. The CDR3 consists of 16 residues. The CDR3 nucleotides read TGTGCCAGCAGCTTGCTGGGACAGGGGTTTGGAGATACGCAGTATTTT. Protein sequence: CASSLLGQGFGDTQYF. Full variable domain (outside the CDR3, taken from reference TRBV5-6 and TRBJ2-3): DAGVTQSPTHLIKTRGQQVTLRCSPKSGHDTVSWYQQALGQGPQFIFQYYEEEERQRGNFPDRFSGHQFPNYSSELNVNALLLGDSALYLCASSLLGQGFGDTQYFGPGTRLTVL.

V usage is TRBV28 and J usage is TRBJ2-1; D is uncertain. CDR3 size: 15 residues. Trimming stripped 2 bases from V and 3 bases from J, with 11 bases between. The germline CDR1 and CDR2 sequences are MDHEN and SYDVKM. The CDR3 DNA reads as TGTGCCAGCAGTTTAGAGATTTATAACTACAATGAGCAGTTCTTC. This gives the protein CASSLEIYNYNEQFF.

The V and J genes are TRBV30 and TRBJ2-1, with TRBD2 matching over 13 bases. Trimming took 2 bases from V and 4 from J; bases not matched to a gene: 5. The CDR3 is 16 amino acids. From germline, CDR1 is GTSNPN and CDR2 SVGIG (reference sequence). The CDR3 DNA reads as TGTGCCTGGAGTCCCCCGGGACTAGCGGGATACAATGAGCAGTTCTTC. Amino acids: CAWSPPGLAGYNEQFF.

V gene TRBV18 combines with J gene TRBJ1-1; no definite D call. The V and J ends lost 3 bases and 2 bases respectively, with 10 bases between them. CDR1 KGHSH and CDR2 LQKENI come from the germline V gene. The CDR3 is 14 amino acids. In DNA, the CDR3 is TGTGCCAGCTCACCCAAACAAAAAAACACTGAAGCTTTCTTT. Translated, it gives CASSPKQKNTEAFF.

The V call is TRBV19, the J call TRBJ1-5; D may be TRBD1 (5 bases). Between the trimmed V and J ends, which lost 8 bases and 0 bases, there was a span of 8 bases. CDR1 LNHDA and CDR2 SQIVND come from the germline V gene (reference sequence). The CDR3 runs to 13 residues. CDR3 DNA: TGTGCCAGTGCAGGGTTTAGCAATCAGCCCCAGCATTTT. It is translated as CASAGFSNQPQHF.

The V gene is TRBV3-1 (or the pseudogene TRBV3-2), the J gene TRBJ2-2; TRBD2 aligns across 9 bases. The CDR3 is made up of 19 amino acids. Germline loops: CDR1 LGHDT, CDR2 YNNKEL (reference sequence). The V gene end was trimmed by 1 base and the J gene end by 0 bases; junction bases not matched to a gene: 9. The CDR3 region is CASSQVGGRAATNTGELFF. The CDR3 DNA sequence: TGTGCCAGCAGCCAAGTCGGCGGGAGGGCCGCTACGAACACCGGGGAGCTGTTTTTT.

The CDR3 loop reads CASSLSGSAYNEQFF. DNA of the CDR3: TGTGCCAGCAGTCTTAGCGGGAGCGCCTACAATGAGCAGTTCTTC. The chain recombines TRBV2 with TRBJ2-1, with 9 bases that match TRBD2. V lost 5 bases, J lost 2 bases, and 4 bases stayed unmatched. This CDR3 comprises 15 residues. From germline, CDR1 is SNHLY and CDR2 FYNNEI.

V usage is TRBV5-1 and J usage is TRBJ2-6; D is ambiguous. The CDR3 totals 13 residues. Trimming shortened V by 2 bases and J by 4 bases, and 4 bases separated the two germline ends. Germline CDR1 SGHRS, CDR2 YFSETQ. The chain's CDR3 is CASSFEGANVLTF. The CDR3, as DNA: TGCGCCAGCAGCTTTGAGGGGGCCAACGTCCTGACTTTC.

The CDR3 spells CASSQRQGNTEAFF. In DNA, the CDR3 is TGCGCCAGCAGCCAGAGACAGGGGAACACTGAAGCTTTCTTT. The rearrangement links TRBV4-1 to TRBJ1-1, with 7 bases that match TRBD1. CDR1 and CDR2 from the germline V gene are MGHRA and YSYEKL. Trimming cost V 3 bases and J 1 base; bases outside gene matches: 2. The CDR3 has 14 amino acids.

The chain couples TRBV19 to TRBJ1-1; D is ambiguous. Germline CDR1 is LNHDA and CDR2 is SQIVND (reference sequence). The V and J ends lost 6 bases and 3 bases respectively, with 14 bases between them. The CDR3 length is 14 residues. The CDR3 DNA is TGTGCCAGTAGGGTCCGAGGTCGGGACACTGAAGCTTTCTTT. Its translation is CASRVRGRDTEAFF.

CDR3 DNA sequence: TGTGCCAGTAGTATAGATTTCCCGGACGGGTACGAGCAGTACTTC. This translates into CASSIDFPDGYEQYF. The V gene is TRBV19, the J gene TRBJ2-7, with D unresolved. This CDR3 is built from 15 residues. CDR1 and CDR2 from the germline V gene are LNHDA and SQIVND (reference sequence). V lost 0 bases, J lost 4 bases, and 13 bases lay in between.